This entry is about one T cell receptor (beta chain). Its target is not known. These data originate in a study of cytomegalovirus exposure and HLA in healthy donors. Study observations and caveats: Common viral pathogens (according to a later analysis) appeared linked to several of the most significant clusters.

V gave up 4 bases and J gave up 6 bases; unmatched junction bases: 5. The CDR3 has 16 amino acids. The germline CDR1 and CDR2 sequences are LGHNA and YSLEER. With 60 Vbeta and 13 Jbeta primers, the PCR was carried out. Only in-frame clones appear in the TCRdb table, and some are missing; sequencing was by immunoSEQ multiplex PCR. The table lists 150,000 to 200,000 clones, just under 80% of them singletons. The receptor was isolated from a woman in her fifties or sixties in good health and CMV-seropositive. This sequence joins TRBV4-3 and TRBJ2-1; 14 bases fit TRBD2. Sequencing used PBMCs. The DNA of the CDR3 is TGCGCCAGCAGCCCACACGGGACTAGCGGGAGCAATGAGCAGTTCTTC. This codes for CASSPHGTSGSNEQFF.